The source of this T cell receptor (beta chain) is a study of blood T cell repertoires in COVID-19. On the study more broadly: Sites in the United States, Italy and Spain provided acute and convalescent COVID-19 samples.

Two negative PCRs, clearance, or symptom resolution were required of recovered Cohort 3 donors. Generated by immunoSEQ multiplex PCR, the TCRdb table keeps only in-frame clones and is missing some. The sample lists under 450,000 clones, roughly 86% seen once, with 1.3% in the top ten. Per germline, CDR1 SGDLS and CDR2 YYNGEE. This CDR3 has 11 residues. Deletions cut 6 bases from V and 8 bases from J, with 11 bases between. This sequence was found in a man aged 30-40 years who had recovered from COVID-19. The chain joins TRBV9 to TRBJ1-2; no firm D call. Specimen: PBMCs or T cells enriched from blood (not recorded which). This CDR3 is CASTSSGGYTF. The DNA of the CDR3 is TGTGCCAGCACCTCTTCGGGAGGCTACACCTTC.